The 2 T cell receptor beta chains presented below share a single source sample, sequenced in a study of blood T cells in healthy people across ages. For the second PCR, which ran for about 7 to 11 cycles, a sample-barcoded 5' primer and a J-beta primer mix were used. Via MiXCR, TCRdb re-called the 5' RACE reads, giving one row per CDR3 protein. This table has 550,000 to 600,000 distinct CDR3 sequences, 27% appearing once. Sample: blood. These receptors originate from an older woman in good health.

This clonotype was observed a handful of times. This chain connects TRBV11-2 to TRBJ2-3; TRBD2 agrees at 16 bases. The ends lost 5 bases at V and 4 bases at J; junction bases unmatched: 15. The CDR3 has 20 residues. Germline lookup yields CDR1 SGHAT and CDR2 FQNNGV. In nucleotides, the CDR3 is TGTGCCAGCAGCCGAAGGGTCTCCGGGACTAGCGGGGGGGGATCAGATACGCAGTATTTT. Translation: CASSRRVSGTSGGGSDTQYF.

V and J are TRBV20-1 and TRBJ2-2; 14 nucleotides agree with TRBD2. Looked up from germline, CDR1 is DFQATT and CDR2 is SNEGSKA (reference sequence). With V trimmed by 5 bases and J by 1 base, 0 bases remained unmatched. The length of the CDR3 is 15 residues. The CDR3: CSAGTSGGNTGELFF. The CDR3 nucleotides read TGCAGTGCTGGGACTAGCGGGGGGAACACCGGGGAGCTGTTTTTT.